This T cell receptor beta chain stems from a study of cytomegalovirus exposure and HLA in healthy donors. The CDR3 runs to 13 residues. V gave up 4 bases and J gave up 4 bases; unmatched junction bases: 2. The germline CDR1 and CDR2 sequences are LNHDA and SQIVND (reference sequence). The study, taken as a whole, reports: Certain sequence variants were highly shared and formed a cluster, and this cluster was likely a sequencing artifact. In a later analysis, at a false discovery rate of 0.05, approximately 15,000 TCR beta sequences matched HLA alleles. Being productive about 87% or about 30% of the time was typical of most TCR beta V segments in an earlier analysis. Later analysis identified a missense DCLRE1C variant that was linked to TCR beta V- and J-gene trimming.

The primer mix had 60 Vbeta and 13 Jbeta primers. Libraries were prepared by immunoSEQ multiplex PCR; TCRdb keeps only in-frame clonotypes and omits some of them. The data show 110,000 to 150,000 clones, around 85% seen once. Regarding this clone: The antigen is undetermined.

This clonotype originated in a female donor in good health and CMV-seronegative. The source material was PBMCs. V and J are TRBV19 and TRBJ2-5; TRBD2 aligns across 8 bases. The CDR3 coding sequence is TGTGCCAGTAGTACGAGCGGGAGAGAGACCCAGTACTTC. It translates to CASSTSGRETQYF. The variable domain in full, completed from reference TRBV19 and TRBJ2-5, reads DGGITQSPKYLFRKEGQNVTLSCEQNLNHDAMYWYRQDPGQGLRLIYYSQIVNDFQKGDIAEGYSVSREKKESFPLTVTSAQKNPTAFYLCASSTSGRETQYFGPGTRLLVL.